Below, 13 T cell receptor beta chains from the same sample are listed, as sequenced in a study of blood T cell repertoires in COVID-19. Sequencing was performed with immunoSEQ multiplex PCR; in TCRdb, only in-frame clones are kept and a portion is missing. The sample yields approximately 300,000 clones, approximately 85% seen once. Specimen: peripheral blood. The receptors were gathered from a human donor with COVID-19, enrolled during active disease. The donor label of this sample is uncertain.

The V and J genes are TRBV19 and TRBJ1-4; D not certain. The germline V and J ends were trimmed by 3 bases and 5 bases, with 10 bases remaining between them. Germline lookup yields CDR1 LNHDA and CDR2 SQIVND (reference sequence). CDR3 length: 14 amino acids. The CDR3 spells CASSMRQSNEKLFF. The CDR3 bases are TGTGCCAGTAGTATGAGGCAATCCAATGAAAAACTGTTTTTT.

The CDR3 coding sequence is TGTGCCAGTAGTGCGGGACTAGCGGGACCCTACGAGCAGTACTTC. Protein sequence: CASSAGLAGPYEQYF. The chain uses TRBV19 and TRBJ2-7; 13 bases agree with TRBD2. Germline V gene sequence: CDR1 LNHDA, CDR2 SQIVND (reference sequence). V was pared by 5 bases and J by 2 bases, with 3 bases of the junction left unmatched. CDR3 length: 15 residues.

This rearrangement joins TRBV11-2 to TRBJ1-6; 7 bases map to TRBD1. CDR3 length: 15 amino acids. CDR1 is SGHAT, CDR2 FQNNGV, per germline. J lost 7 bases, V lost 3 bases, and 6 bases had no gene match. In DNA form, the CDR3 reads TGTGCCAGCAGCTTCTCACAGGGGACGAATTCACCCCTCCACTTT. The encoded protein is CASSFSQGTNSPLHF.

The chain has TRBV5-1 and TRBJ2-3; the match to TRBD2 covers 11 bases. V gave up 0 bases and J gave up 2 bases; unmatched junction bases: 11. Looked up from germline, CDR1 is SGHRS and CDR2 is YFSETQ. The CDR3 runs to 19 residues. CDR3 sequence (DNA): TGCGCCAGCAGCTTGGCCGGGGTAGCGGGAGGGGACTTCACAGATACGCAGTATTTT. Translating it yields CASSLAGVAGGDFTDTQYF. Full variable domain (outside the CDR3, taken from reference TRBV5-1 and TRBJ2-3): KAGVTQTPRYLIKTRGQQVTLSCSPISGHRSVSWYQQTPGQGLQFLFEYFSETQRNKGNFPGRFSGRQFSNSRSEMNVSTLELGDSALYLCASSLAGVAGGDFTDTQYFGPGTRLTVL.

This clone has a handful of counts. V is TRBV28 and J is TRBJ2-1; maybe TRBD2 (5 bases). Germline-derived CDR1 and CDR2 are MDHEN and SYDVKM. This CDR3 is 16 amino acids long. V lost 4 bases, J lost 1 base, and 14 bases lay in between. The CDR3 protein is CASSSPGSSSYNEQFF. In DNA, the CDR3 is TGTGCCAGCAGTTCCCCGGGGTCCTCATCCTACAATGAGCAGTTCTTC.

The rearrangement joins TRBV19 to TRBJ2-7, with D unresolved. V gave up 2 bases and J gave up 3 bases, with 11 bases separating them. This CDR3 has 14 residues. Germline loops: CDR1 LNHDA, CDR2 SQIVND (reference sequence). This CDR3 reads CASSINRLSYEQYF. The CDR3 bases are TGTGCCAGTAGTATAAATCGACTCAGCTACGAGCAGTACTTC.

V is TRBV30 and J is TRBJ1-1, with 7 bases lining up with TRBD1. Germline V gene sequence: CDR1 GTSNPN, CDR2 SVGIG (reference sequence). Trimming removed 3 bases from V and 1 base from J; junction bases left unmatched: 8. The CDR3 is 15 amino acids. As DNA, the CDR3 is TGTGCCTGGAGGGTAAAGGGGGACAGGAACACTGAAGCTTTCTTT. Translation gives CAWRVKGDRNTEAFF.

The chain uses TRBV5-1 and TRBJ2-5; 8 positions agree with TRBD1. V lost 4 bases to trimming and J lost 5 bases; unmatched junction nucleotides: 7. This CDR3 is built from 14 residues. CDR1 SGHRS and CDR2 YFSETQ come from the germline V gene. The CDR3 bases are TGCGCCAGCAGCCTAGGACAGGGAGAGGAGACCCAGTACTTC. Translating gives CASSLGQGEETQYF.

The chain links TRBV5-6 to TRBJ1-6, with D tentatively TRBD1 (6 bases). This CDR3 has 14 amino acids. Looked up from germline, CDR1 is SGHDT and CDR2 is YYEEEE. Deletions cut 5 bases from V and 10 bases from J, with 16 bases between. CDR3 sequence reads: CASSWGQGESPLHF. CDR3 sequence (DNA): TGTGCCAGCAGTTGGGGGCAGGGAGAATCACCCCTCCACTTT.

This chain connects TRBV27 to TRBJ2-1, with D perhaps TRBD2 (7 bases). Trimming shortened V by 3 bases and J by 2 bases, and 11 bases separated the two germline ends. This CDR3 comprises 15 residues. CDR1 is MNHEY, CDR2 SMNVEV, per germline (reference sequence). The CDR3 sequence: CASSLRRGPYNEQFF. CDR3 coding DNA: TGTGCCAGCAGTTTGAGGCGGGGGCCCTACAATGAGCAGTTCTTC.

As concerns this clone: The same CDR3 arises from other DNA sequences in this sample as well. CDR3 loop: CASSVGGRETQYF. The CDR3 coding sequence is TGTGCCAGCAGCGTAGGAGGGAGAGAGACCCAGTACTTC. The chain uses TRBV9 and TRBJ2-5, with D tentatively TRBD2 (5 bases). Trimming cost V 0 bases and J 4 bases, with 7 bases left between them. The CDR3 spans 13 residues. Germline V gene lookup returns CDR1 SGDLS and CDR2 YYNGEE.

The V call is TRBV5-4, the J call TRBJ1-1; 9 bases map to TRBD1. V was clipped by 0 bases and J by 3 bases; unmatched bases: 9. The length of the CDR3 is 17 residues. Germline V gives CDR1 SGHNT, CDR2 YYREEE (reference sequence). Here the CDR3 reads CASSLAGTGLVYTEAFF. In DNA form, the CDR3 reads TGTGCCAGCAGCTTGGCCGGGACAGGGCTCGTTTACACTGAAGCTTTCTTT.

The chain combines TRBV27 with TRBJ2-7, with 11 positions matching TRBD1. The CDR3 runs to 13 residues. From germline, CDR1 is MNHEY and CDR2 SMNVEV (reference sequence). The V segment lost 8 bases and the J segment 4 bases; nucleotides outside the gene matches: 4. The CDR3 bases are TGTGCCAGCGGACAGGGGGCGTTATACGAGCAGTACTTC. Its translation: CASGQGALYEQYF.